The rows below give T cell receptor beta chains drawn from one sample of a study of blood T cell repertoires in COVID-19. Only in-frame clones appear in the TCRdb table, and some are missing; sequencing was by immunoSEQ multiplex PCR. This sample carries roughly 230,000 clones, roughly 86% of them seen once, and the ten largest clones take 3.5% to 4%. The material sequenced was PBMCs or T cells enriched from blood (not recorded which). These receptors originate from a woman younger than 45 with acute COVID-19. The CDR3 runs from the conserved cysteine through the conserved F or W. D genes are given only for firm matches. Clone size is given for some rows only: seen once, a few or many times, or a class if the clone is expanded.

J gene: TRBJ1-2
V gene: TRBV7-2
D gene: TRBD1
clone size: .
CDR3 protein: CASRPDRVFPIWTF
CDR3 DNA: TGTGCCAGCAGACCAGACAGGGTCTTCCCGATATGGACCTTC

J gene: TRBJ2-5
V gene: TRBV3-1/TRBV3-2
D gene: .
clone size: .
CDR3 protein: CASSPQLEGTQYF
CDR3 DNA: TGTGCCAGCAGCCCCCAGTTGGAGGGGACCCAGTACTTC

J gene: TRBJ1-5
V gene: TRBV28
D gene: .
clone size: .
CDR3 protein: CASGDTNYQPQHF
CDR3 DNA: TGTGCCAGCGGGGACACCAATTATCAGCCCCAGCATTTT

J gene: TRBJ2-3
V gene: TRBV5-1
D gene: TRBD2
clone size: .
CDR3 protein: CASSLASGGSPTTDTQYF
CDR3 DNA: TGCGCCAGCAGCTTAGCTAGCGGGGGTTCCCCGACCACAGATACGCAGTATTTT

J gene: TRBJ2-3
V gene: TRBV5-6
D gene: .
clone size: .
CDR3 protein: CASSFGELPAIAQYF
CDR3 DNA: TGTGCCAGCAGCTTCGGGGAACTACCGGCGATAGCGCAGTATTTT

J gene: TRBJ1-1
V gene: TRBV30
D gene: TRBD1
clone size: .
CDR3 protein: CAWSPGQGNTEAFF
CDR3 DNA: TGTGCCTGGAGTCCCGGACAGGGGAACACTGAAGCTTTCTTT

J gene: TRBJ2-7
V gene: TRBV15
D gene: .
clone size: once
CDR3 protein: CATSTPQTVYPYEQYF
CDR3 DNA: TGTGCCACCAGCACACCCCAGACAGTGTATCCCTACGAGCAGTACTTC

J gene: TRBJ1-1
V gene: TRBV19
D gene: .
clone size: once
CDR3 protein: CASSYQGSTEAFF
CDR3 DNA: TGTGCCAGTAGTTATCAGGGTTCCACTGAAGCTTTCTTT

J gene: TRBJ2-7
V gene: TRBV6-4
D gene: .
clone size: .
CDR3 protein: CASNHRTYEQYF
CDR3 DNA: TGTGCCAGCAATCACAGAACCTACGAGCAGTACTTC

J gene: TRBJ2-1
V gene: TRBV10-3
D gene: .
clone size: .
CDR3 protein: CAISGGGEQFF
CDR3 DNA: TGTGCCATCAGTGGGGGAGGTGAGCAGTTCTTC

J gene: TRBJ2-1
V gene: TRBV2
D gene: TRBD1
clone size: .
CDR3 protein: CASRGDFRVQGENNEQFF
CDR3 DNA: TGTGCCAGCAGAGGGGACTTTCGCGTACAGGGGGAAAACAATGAGCAGTTCTTC

J gene: TRBJ1-2
V gene: TRBV7-2
D gene: TRBD1
clone size: .
CDR3 protein: CASSRSTGGRRDYGYTF
CDR3 DNA: TGTGCCAGCAGCCGCTCGACAGGGGGCCGTCGAGACTATGGCTACACCTTC

J gene: TRBJ1-4
V gene: TRBV3-1/TRBV3-2
D gene: TRBD1
clone size: few
CDR3 protein: CASSRRTGGEKLFF
CDR3 DNA: TGTGCCAGCAGCCGTCGGACAGGGGGTGAAAAACTGTTTTTT

J gene: TRBJ2-3
V gene: TRBV2
D gene: TRBD2
clone size: .
CDR3 protein: CAGREGGTLNTQYF
CDR3 DNA: TGTGCCGGTCGGGAGGGGGGGACCCTAAATACGCAGTATTTT

J gene: TRBJ1-1
V gene: TRBV27
D gene: TRBD1
clone size: .
CDR3 protein: CASSLGTGEAFF
CDR3 DNA: TGTGCCAGCAGTTTGGGGACAGGTGAGGCTTTCTTT

J gene: TRBJ1-6
V gene: TRBV15
D gene: .
clone size: .
CDR3 protein: CATSREGRASPLHF
CDR3 DNA: TGTGCCACCAGCAGAGAAGGGCGGGCTTCACCCCTCCACTTT

J gene: TRBJ2-3
V gene: TRBV7-2
D gene: .
clone size: .
CDR3 protein: CASSLDSPTDTQYF
CDR3 DNA: TGTGCCAGCAGCTTAGACAGCCCCACAGATACGCAGTATTTT

J gene: TRBJ2-7
V gene: TRBV3-1/TRBV3-2
D gene: TRBD2
clone size: .
CDR3 protein: CASSQYGTSALEEQYF
CDR3 DNA: TGTGCCAGCAGCCAATACGGGACTAGCGCTTTAGAAGAGCAGTACTTC

J gene: TRBJ1-4
V gene: TRBV2
D gene: .
clone size: .
CDR3 protein: CASRAPGAGEKLFF
CDR3 DNA: TGTGCCAGCAGGGCCCCTGGGGCTGGCGAAAAACTGTTTTTT

J gene: TRBJ2-2
V gene: TRBV11-2
D gene: TRBD2
clone size: .
CDR3 protein: CASSSTSGGWELFF
CDR3 DNA: TGTGCCAGCAGCTCGACTAGCGGGGGGTGGGAGCTGTTTTTT

J gene: TRBJ1-2
V gene: TRBV25-1
D gene: .
clone size: .
CDR3 protein: CASSGGFGYTF
CDR3 DNA: TGTGCCAGCAGTGGAGGGTTTGGCTACACCTTC

J gene: TRBJ1-1
V gene: TRBV4-1
D gene: TRBD1
clone size: .
CDR3 protein: CASSQGTGTGVLMNTEAFF
CDR3 DNA: TGCGCCAGCAGCCAGGGGACCGGGACAGGCGTTCTCATGAACACTGAAGCTTTCTTT

J gene: TRBJ2-5
V gene: TRBV2
D gene: .
clone size: .
CDR3 protein: CASSETTSDQETQYF
CDR3 DNA: TGTGCCAGCAGCGAAACCACTAGTGACCAAGAGACCCAGTACTTC

J gene: TRBJ1-1
V gene: TRBV9
D gene: .
clone size: once
CDR3 protein: CASSAKPTGGHTEAFF
CDR3 DNA: TGTGCCAGCAGCGCCAAACCGACAGGCGGCCACACTGAAGCTTTCTTT

J gene: TRBJ2-2
V gene: TRBV9
D gene: TRBD1
clone size: once
CDR3 protein: CASSGRQGRFTGELFF
CDR3 DNA: TGTGCCAGCAGCGGAAGACAGGGGAGGTTCACCGGGGAGCTGTTTTTT

J gene: TRBJ2-7
V gene: TRBV7-8
D gene: TRBD2
clone size: .
CDR3 protein: CASSPRDYLGEQYF
CDR3 DNA: TGTGCCAGCAGCCCTAGGGACTATCTTGGGGAGCAGTACTTC

J gene: TRBJ1-3
V gene: TRBV7-6
D gene: .
clone size: .
CDR3 protein: CASSLERGTSRGNTIYF
CDR3 DNA: TGTGCCAGCAGCTTAGAACGGGGAACATCGCGGGGAAACACCATATATTTT

J gene: TRBJ1-2
V gene: TRBV19
D gene: TRBD1
clone size: .
CDR3 protein: CASTLQGAYGYTF
CDR3 DNA: TGTGCCAGTACTCTACAGGGGGCCTATGGCTACACCTTC

J gene: TRBJ1-5
V gene: TRBV4-1
D gene: .
clone size: .
CDR3 protein: CASSQVLTSNQPQHF
CDR3 DNA: TGCGCCAGCAGCCAAGTCTTGACAAGTAATCAGCCCCAGCATTTT

J gene: TRBJ1-2
V gene: TRBV7-9
D gene: .
clone size: .
CDR3 protein: CASSLAQPVYGYTF
CDR3 DNA: TGTGCCAGCAGCTTAGCACAGCCGGTTTATGGCTACACCTTC

J gene: TRBJ1-1
V gene: TRBV6-5
D gene: .
clone size: .
CDR3 protein: CASSPRQNTEAFF
CDR3 DNA: TGTGCCAGCAGTCCCCGACAGAACACTGAAGCTTTCTTT

J gene: TRBJ1-6
V gene: TRBV18
D gene: .
clone size: once
CDR3 protein: CASSPASPRVSPLHF
CDR3 DNA: TGTGCCAGCTCACCAGCTTCTCCTCGGGTTTCACCCCTCCACTTT

J gene: TRBJ2-2
V gene: TRBV7-9
D gene: TRBD1
clone size: .
CDR3 protein: CASSTRDRGQAGELFF
CDR3 DNA: TGTGCCAGCAGCACCCGGGACAGGGGGCAGGCCGGGGAGCTGTTTTTT

J gene: TRBJ2-2
V gene: TRBV4-3
D gene: .
clone size: once
CDR3 protein: CASSLESGVNTGELFF
CDR3 DNA: TGCGCCAGCAGCCTAGAATCAGGGGTGAACACCGGGGAGCTGTTTTTT